A single sample is the source of the 8 T cell receptor beta chains below, sequenced in a study of cytomegalovirus exposure and HLA in healthy donors. 13 Jbeta primers and 60 Vbeta primers were used for the PCR. TCRdb's copy holds only in-frame clones and misses some; the assay was immunoSEQ multiplex PCR. The sample comprises around 100,000 clones, roughly four fifths of which are singletons, and 4.6% rests with the top ten. The sample was PBMCs. The receptors were sampled from a woman aged 40 to 50 in good health and CMV-seropositive.

About this clone: An end of the junction does not agree with germline; a read error may underlie this. CDR3: CSSSLVQGEAFF. CDR3 DNA: TGTTCCAGCAGCTTAGTACAGGGTGAAGCTTTCTTT. The chain recombines TRBV7-9 with TRBJ1-1, with D tentatively TRBD1 (6 bases). The CDR3 totals 12 residues. Germline CDR1 is SEHNR and CDR2 is FQNEAQ (reference sequence).

This clone was detected a few times. The rearrangement links TRBV15 to TRBJ1-2, with a tentative D call TRBD1 (5 bases). The CDR3 totals 15 residues. V lost 0 bases and J lost 4, with 12 bases in between. Germline V gives CDR1 LNHNV, CDR2 YYDKDF (reference sequence). CDR3 region: CATSRDRGNSYGYTF. DNA of the CDR3: TGTGCCACCAGCAGAGATAGGGGTAACAGCTATGGCTACACCTTC.

This clone was seen only a few times. The V gene is TRBV18, the J gene TRBJ2-6; D is perhaps TRBD2 (5 bases). From germline, CDR1 is KGHSH and CDR2 LQKENI. The V gene lost 5 bases and the J gene lost 2 bases, with 10 bases spanning the gap. The CDR3 runs 15 residues. CDR3 coding DNA: TGTGCCAGCTCATCCCCGGGGACTGGGGCCAACGTCCTGACTTTC. Its protein is CASSSPGTGANVLTF.

The V call is TRBV7-8, the J call TRBJ2-7; TRBD2 agrees at 7 bases. J gave up 4 bases and V 3 bases, and 6 bases lay outside the gene matches. The CDR3 is 14 residues long. The germline V gene encodes CDR1 SGHVS and CDR2 FQNEAQ. This CDR3 reads CASSFGGRTYEQYF. The CDR3 DNA sequence: TGTGCCAGCAGCTTCGGCGGGAGAACATACGAGCAGTACTTC.

The rearrangement links TRBV5-4 to TRBJ2-7; D may be TRBD2 (5 bases). This CDR3 is 14 amino acids long. V was shortened by 6 bases and J by 5 bases, with 18 bases between the two germline ends. The germline V gene encodes CDR1 SGHNT and CDR2 YYREEE (reference sequence). CDR3 loop: CASKSPGFGNEQYF. CDR3 nucleotide sequence: TGTGCCAGCAAATCCCCCGGTTTCGGGAACGAGCAGTACTTC.

This chain uses TRBV28 with TRBJ2-2, with 11 nucleotides matching TRBD1. V trimming: 8 bases; J trimming: 4 bases; junction bases outside the gene matches: 3. CDR1 is MDHEN, CDR2 SYDVKM, per germline. This CDR3 has 14 amino acids. CDR3 nucleotides: TGTGCCAGCGTGGGACAGGGGGGCACCGGGGAGCTGTTTTTT. Encoded protein: CASVGQGGTGELFF.

The chain recombines TRBV12-2 with TRBJ2-3; TRBD2 reflects the table's D call only, with no check against the DNA. TRBV12-2 is designated a pseudogene. The CDR3 totals 17 residues. CDR3 bases: TGTGCAAGTCGATTACTAGCGGGAGCCGCGAGCACAGATACGCAGTATTTT. This sequence encodes CASRLLAGAASTDTQYF.

The chain employs TRBV4-2 and TRBJ2-7; 10 bases are shared with TRBD1. In germline, CDR1 is LGHNA, CDR2 YNFKEQ. The junction had 5 bases not matched to a gene; V was cut back by 1 base and J by 2 bases. CDR3 length: 16 residues. The CDR3 nucleotides read TGTGCCAGCAGCCAAGGGGGAGGGACAGGGGCCTACGAGCAGTACTTC. This encodes CASSQGGGTGAYEQYF.